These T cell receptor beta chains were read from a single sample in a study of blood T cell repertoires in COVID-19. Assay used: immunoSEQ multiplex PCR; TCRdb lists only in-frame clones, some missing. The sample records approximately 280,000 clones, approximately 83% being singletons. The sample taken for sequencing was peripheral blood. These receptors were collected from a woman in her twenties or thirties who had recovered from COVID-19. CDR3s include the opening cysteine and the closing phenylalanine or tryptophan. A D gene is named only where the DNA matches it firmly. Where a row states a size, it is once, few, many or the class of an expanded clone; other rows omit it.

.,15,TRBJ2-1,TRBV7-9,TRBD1,CASIPGTGDGNEQFF,TGTGCCAGCATCCCCGGGACAGGGGATGGCAATGAGCAGTTCTTC
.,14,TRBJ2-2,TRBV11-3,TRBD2,CASSVLGGTGELFF,TGTGCCAGCAGCGTACTCGGGGGGACCGGGGAGCTGTTTTTT
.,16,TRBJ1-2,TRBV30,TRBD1,CACDLPQLGQGLSYTF,TGTGCCTGTGACCTGCCCCAGCTTGGACAGGGCCTTTCCTACACCTTC
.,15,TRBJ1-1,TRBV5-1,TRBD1,CASSTPTGGDTEAFF,TGCGCCAGCAGCACCCCGACAGGGGGGGACACTGAAGCTTTCTTT
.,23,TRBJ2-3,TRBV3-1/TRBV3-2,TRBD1,CASSRIRRGTGGVGPPSTDTQYF,TGTGCCAGCAGCCGAATCCGAAGGGGGACAGGGGGCGTAGGACCTCCTAGCACAGATACGCAGTATTTT
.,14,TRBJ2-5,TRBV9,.,CASSVGSRIETQYF,TGTGCCAGCAGCGTAGGGTCCAGGATCGAGACCCAGTACTTC
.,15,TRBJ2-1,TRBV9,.,CASSNSFNGITEQFF,TGTGCCAGCAGCAATAGCTTTAACGGCATCACTGAGCAGTTCTTC
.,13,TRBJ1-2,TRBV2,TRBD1,CASSDRGWYGYTF,TGTGCCAGCAGCGACAGGGGTTGGTATGGCTACACCTTC
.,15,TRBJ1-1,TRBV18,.,CASSRGPSPNTEAFF,TGTGCCAGCTCACGAGGTCCTTCTCCTAACACTGAAGCTTTCTTT
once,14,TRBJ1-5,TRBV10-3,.,CAISSDISNQPQHF,TGTGCCATCAGTTCGGACATTAGCAATCAGCCCCAGCATTTT
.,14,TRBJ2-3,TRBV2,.,CASSEARNTDTQYF,TGTGCCAGCAGTGAAGCGCGTAACACAGATACGCAGTATTTT
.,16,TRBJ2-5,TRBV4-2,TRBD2,CASSQGLTSAQETQYF,TGTGCCAGCAGCCAGGGCCTGACTAGCGCCCAAGAGACCCAGTACTTC
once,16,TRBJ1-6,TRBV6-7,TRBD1,CASRPDRGRCGSPLHF,TGTGCCAGCAGACCAGACAGGGGGCGTTGTGGTTCACCCCTCCACTTT
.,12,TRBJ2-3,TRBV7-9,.,CASSLGTDTQYF,TGTGCCAGCAGCTTAGGGACTGATACGCAGTATTTT
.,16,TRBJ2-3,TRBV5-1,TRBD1,CASSFTGVPYTDTQYF,TGCGCCAGCAGCTTCACAGGGGTCCCCTACACAGATACGCAGTATTTT
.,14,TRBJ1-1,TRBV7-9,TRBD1,CASSRTGGNTEAFF,TGTGCCAGCAGCCGTACAGGGGGCAACACTGAAGCTTTCTTT
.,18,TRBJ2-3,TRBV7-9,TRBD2,CASSLPLGLAVHTDTQYF,TGTGCCAGCAGCCTACCCCTAGGACTAGCGGTTCACACAGATACGCAGTATTTT
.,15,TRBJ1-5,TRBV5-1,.,CASSLQGEGNQPQHF,TGCGCCAGCAGCTTACAGGGCGAGGGCAATCAGCCCCAGCATTTT
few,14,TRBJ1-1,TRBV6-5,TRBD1,CASSYSTGVAEAFF,TGTGCCAGCAGTTACTCGACAGGGGTAGCTGAAGCTTTCTTT
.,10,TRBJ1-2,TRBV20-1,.,CSASGDGYTF,TGCAGTGCTAGCGGGGATGGCTACACCTTC
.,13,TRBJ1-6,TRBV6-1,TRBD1,CASSEDRGSPLHF,TGTGCCAGCAGTGAAGACAGGGGTTCACCCCTCCACTTT
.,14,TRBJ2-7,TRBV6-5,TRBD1,CASRISPGTAEQYF,TGTGCCAGCAGGATAAGCCCGGGGACAGCCGAGCAGTACTTC
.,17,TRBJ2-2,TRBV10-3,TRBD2,CAISESRTSQDTGELFF,TGTGCCATCAGTGAGTCGAGGACTAGCCAGGACACCGGGGAGCTGTTTTTT
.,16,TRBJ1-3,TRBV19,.,CASTASAGAVGNTIYF,TGTGCCAGTACCGCTTCCGCAGGGGCCGTGGGAAACACCATATATTTT
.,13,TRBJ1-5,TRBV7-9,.,CASSFDQGQPQHF,TGTGCCAGCAGCTTCGATCAGGGTCAGCCCCAGCATTTT
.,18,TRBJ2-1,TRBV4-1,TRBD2,CASSQETSGRAENNEQFF,TGCGCCAGCAGCCAAGAGACTAGCGGGAGGGCCGAGAACAATGAGCAGTTCTTC
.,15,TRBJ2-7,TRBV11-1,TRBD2,CASSAGLAGTYEQYF,TGTGCCAGCAGCGCGGGACTAGCGGGGACCTACGAGCAGTACTTC
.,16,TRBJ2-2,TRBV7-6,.,CASSLNGLLFTGELFF,TGTGCCAGCAGCTTAAATGGACTTCTCTTCACCGGGGAGCTGTTTTTT
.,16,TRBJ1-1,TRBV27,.,CASSLGGWGVNTEAFF,TGTGCCAGCAGCCTAGGCGGGTGGGGGGTGAACACTGAAGCTTTCTTT
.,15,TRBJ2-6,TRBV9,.,CASSVTGSGANVLTF,TGTGCCAGCAGCGTTACAGGGTCCGGGGCCAACGTCCTGACTTTC
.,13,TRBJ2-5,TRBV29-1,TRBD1,CSARGQGGETQYF,TGCAGCGCTAGGGGACAGGGGGGTGAGACCCAGTACTTC